The 24 T cell receptor beta chains below come from one sample, sequenced in a study of response to subunit inactivated influenza vaccine. Using its own MiXCR run on the RT-PCR reads, TCRdb lists one record per CDR3 protein. The sample yields 860,000 or so distinct CDR3 sequences, 21% seen once. The starting material was PBMCs from blood, obtained roughly 5 days after vaccination. All receptors come from a middle-aged man who received an inactivated influenza vaccine.

This clonotype was observed a handful of times. This chain connects TRBV10-3 to TRBJ2-1, with D perhaps given as TRBD1 or TRBD2 (6 bases each). Between the trimmed V and J ends, which lost 0 bases and 8 bases, there was a span of 11 bases. Per germline, CDR1 ENHRY and CDR2 SYGVKD. This CDR3 is built from 14 residues. DNA of the CDR3: TGTGCCATCAGTGAGTCGGAGGGGGGTTATGAGCAGTTCTTC. This translates into CAISESEGGYEQFF.

The V gene is TRBV20-1, the J gene TRBJ2-1; 7 bases agree with TRBD2. Per germline, CDR1 DFQATT and CDR2 SNEGSKA (reference sequence). Losses at the gene ends were 1 base for V and 4 bases for J; bases not matched to a gene: 7. The CDR3 extends over 15 amino acids. CDR3 coding DNA: TGCAGTGCTAGAGTCGGCGGGAGCAAGTACAATGAGCAGTTCTTC. It is translated as CSARVGGSKYNEQFF.

This clonotype appeared many times. The chain has TRBV12-3 or TRBV12-4 and TRBJ2-2, with D possibly TRBD2 on 6 matching bases. The CDR3 extends over 13 amino acids. Trimming shortened V by 6 bases and J by 12 bases, and 17 bases separated the two germline ends. The CDR3 is CASSLRLEGQLFF. Here the CDR3 DNA reads TGTGCCAGCAGCTTAAGGTTGGAGGGGCAGCTGTTTTTT.

This clonotype has at least ten counts. The chain uses TRBV7-6 and TRBJ2-3; D call uncertain. Germline assignment: CDR1 SGHVS and CDR2 FNYEAQ. The CDR3 is 15 amino acids. V lost 5 bases and J 6 bases, leaving 18 bases between the germline ends. The CDR3 sequence: CASSATNYKGDTQYF. Here the CDR3 DNA reads TGTGCCAGCAGCGCAACAAACTATAAAGGGGATACGCAGTATTTT.

There are a few counts of this clonotype. V usage is TRBV2 and J usage is TRBJ2-3; D remains ambiguous. The V gene lost 4 bases and the J gene lost 0 bases, with 8 bases spanning the gap. Germline CDR1 and CDR2: SNHLY and FYNNEI. The CDR3 covers 14 residues. The CDR3 bases are TGTGCCAGCAGTGTACACCTTAGCACAGATACGCAGTATTTT. Amino acid sequence: CASSVHLSTDTQYF.

The V gene is TRBV11-2, the J gene TRBJ2-4; 7 bases align to TRBD1. Germline V gives CDR1 SGHAT, CDR2 FQNNGV. Trimming took 2 bases from V and 3 from J; bases not matched to a gene: 10. The CDR3 spans 17 residues. CDR3 nucleotide sequence: TGTGCCAGCAGCTTAACCTACAGGGGAAGGGACAAAAACATTCAGTACTTC. Translated, it gives CASSLTYRGRDKNIQYF.

The V call is TRBV4-2, the J call TRBJ2-7; D gene uncertain. Per germline, CDR1 LGHNA and CDR2 YNFKEQ. The CDR3 sequence is 15 residues long. V was pared by 7 bases and J by 2 bases, with 18 bases between. The CDR3 nucleotides read TGTGCCAGCACCCTAAGCGCAGGTCCCACCTACGAGCAGTACTTC. It encodes CASTLSAGPTYEQYF.

The table lists this clonotype with a few counts. CDR3 DNA sequence: TGTGCCAGCAGCTCGACAGGGCAAGGGGGTCAGCCCCAGCATTTT. It encodes CASSSTGQGGQPQHF. V gene TRBV7-9 combines with J gene TRBJ1-5; 7 bases agree with TRBD1. Germline CDR1 reads SEHNR; CDR2 reads FQNEAQ (reference sequence). This CDR3 has 15 residues. Losses at the gene ends were 4 bases for V and 6 bases for J; bases not matched to a gene: 9.

The gene calls are TRBV7-9 and TRBJ1-1; 7 positions agree with TRBD1. The CDR3 has 13 amino acids. The J segment lost 5 bases and the V segment lost 4 bases, leaving 4 bases of the junction unmatched. The germline V gene encodes CDR1 SEHNR and CDR2 FQNEAQ (reference sequence). CDR3 region: CASSSNRGTEAFF. The CDR3, as DNA: TGTGCCAGCAGCTCCAACAGGGGTACTGAAGCTTTCTTT.

The genes are TRBV7-2 and TRBJ2-2; D is possibly TRBD2 (5 bases). Germline assignment: CDR1 SGHTA and CDR2 FQGNSA. Trimming removed 4 bases from V and 6 bases from J, with 15 bases in between. This CDR3 region has 15 residues. CDR3 coding DNA: TGTGCCAGCAGCTCCCAACCTAGCAGGTCCGGGGAGCTGTTTTTT. Translating gives CASSSQPSRSGELFF.

The genes are TRBV27 and TRBJ2-7, with a possible D match to TRBD1 (6 bases). CDR3 length equals 16 residues. Per the germline V gene, CDR1 is MNHEY and CDR2 is SMNVEV (reference sequence). V was shortened by 5 bases and J by 2 bases, with 19 bases between the two germline ends. The CDR3 DNA is TGTGCCAGCAGTCCCACCTACGACAGGAGACCCTACGAGCAGTACTTC. It yields the protein CASSPTYDRRPYEQYF.

The chain uses TRBV7-2 and TRBJ2-7, with unresolved D. Germline values: CDR1 SGHTA, CDR2 FQGNSA. V was shortened by 5 bases and J by 3 bases, with 11 bases between the two germline ends. The CDR3 spans 13 residues. In DNA form, the CDR3 reads TGTGCCAGCAGCCCTCCCGGCCGCTACGAGCAGTACTTC. It translates to CASSPPGRYEQYF.

V usage is TRBV14 and J usage is TRBJ2-1, with TRBD2 matching 7 bases. This CDR3 spans 14 amino acids. Germline V CDR1 and CDR2: SGHDN, FVKESK. Losses at the gene ends were 1 base for V and 6 bases for J; bases not matched to a gene: 3. The CDR3, as DNA: TGTGCCAGCAGCCAAGTTGCTAGCGGCAATGAGCAGTTCTTC. Translation gives CASSQVASGNEQFF. Drawing the rest from reference TRBV14 and TRBJ2-1, the complete variable domain is EAGVTQFPSHSVIEKGQTVTLRCDPISGHDNLYWYRRVMGKEIKFLLHFVKESKQDESGMPNNRFLAERTGGTYSTLKVQPAELEDSGVYFCASSQVASGNEQFFGPGTRLTVL.

This clonotype was counted at least ten times. This chain joins TRBV5-1 and TRBJ1-1; TRBD1 agrees at 7 bases. The CDR3 covers 14 residues. Trimming cost V 4 bases and J 5 bases; bases outside gene matches: 8. The germline gives CDR1 SGHRS, CDR2 YFSETQ. CDR3 sequence reads: CASSPGTVRTEAFF. CDR3 sequence (DNA): TGCGCCAGCAGCCCAGGGACAGTGAGAACTGAAGCTTTCTTT.

This clonotype appeared a few times. The CDR3 bases are TGTGCCAGCAGTGTGAGGAGGAGCAATCAGCCCCAGCATTTT. Its protein is CASSVRRSNQPQHF. The chain employs TRBV12-3 or TRBV12-4 and TRBJ1-5; no clear D. Trimming left V 5 bases short and J 1 base short, with 9 bases between. CDR3 length: 14 residues.

In this sample, this clonotype turned up many times. The rearrangement joins TRBV5-1 to TRBJ2-5; tentatively, D is TRBD1 or TRBD2 (5 bases each). The germline V gene encodes CDR1 SGHRS and CDR2 YFSETQ. This CDR3 region has 16 residues. Trimming shortened V by 0 bases and J by 1 base, and 13 bases separated the two germline ends. In DNA form, the CDR3 reads TGCGCCAGCAGCTTGGTGATCGGGACGACCCAAGAGACCCAGTACTTC. The encoded protein is CASSLVIGTTQETQYF.

The sample holds a few counts of this clonotype. The rearrangement links TRBV3-1 to TRBJ2-1; 12 positions match TRBD2. This CDR3 region has 16 residues. V was pared by 3 bases and J by 7 bases, with 7 bases of the junction left unmatched. Germline CDR1 and CDR2: LGHDT and YNNKEL (reference sequence). The CDR3 here is CASSQRLAGVRNEQFF. The DNA of the CDR3 is TGTGCCAGCAGCCAGAGACTAGCGGGAGTGAGGAATGAGCAGTTCTTC.

V usage is TRBV18 and J usage is TRBJ2-5; no reliable D call. The CDR3 covers 13 residues. Germline V gene lookup returns CDR1 KGHSH and CDR2 LQKENI. Trimming took off 3 bases at V and 1 base at J, with 6 bases between the two ends. CDR3 DNA sequence: TGTGCCAGCTCACCGGCCGTCCAAGAGACCCAGTACTTC. Amino acid sequence: CASSPAVQETQYF.

This clonotype came up a few times. V is TRBV20-1 and J is TRBJ1-5, with 8 positions matching TRBD1. Germline trimming cut 6 bases from V and 6 bases from J; bases unmatched to any gene: 10. Germline V gives CDR1 DFQATT, CDR2 SNEGSKA (reference sequence). CDR3 length: 14 residues. DNA of the CDR3: TGCAGTGCGCAGACAGGGGATTCGAGTCAGCCCCAGCATTTT. Translation: CSAQTGDSSQPQHF.

The chain has TRBV5-1 and TRBJ2-3; D gene unclear. This CDR3 has 14 residues. Trimming pared 3 bases from V and 2 bases from J, leaving 10 bases between. Germline V CDR1 and CDR2: SGHRS, YFSETQ. This chain's CDR3 is CASSSSSPTDTQYF. The CDR3 DNA reads as TGCGCCAGCAGCTCTAGTAGTCCCACAGATACGCAGTATTTT.

This clonotype has just a few counts. The V gene is TRBV29-1, the J gene TRBJ2-7, with unresolved D. The V gene lost 3 bases and the J gene lost 0 bases, with 6 bases spanning the gap. This CDR3 comprises 12 residues. The V gene's germline CDR1 is SQVTM and CDR2 ANQGSEA. The CDR3 DNA reads as TGCAGCGTTGAGGTGAACTCCTACGAGCAGTACTTC. As protein: CSVEVNSYEQYF.

The rearrangement uses TRBV20-1 and TRBJ2-7, with D possibly being TRBD2 (6 bases). The CDR3 sequence is 10 residues long. With 6 bases removed from V and 6 bases from J, the gap between germline ends came to 9 bases. Germline V gives CDR1 DFQATT, CDR2 SNEGSKA (reference sequence). This chain's CDR3 is CSAEAGEQYF. CDR3 DNA: TGCAGTGCCGAAGCGGGCGAGCAGTACTTC.

The CDR3 protein is CASSPLWRENTEAFF. In DNA, the CDR3 is TGTGCCAGCAGTCCCCTTTGGCGGGAGAACACTGAAGCTTTCTTT. This chain links TRBV12-3 or TRBV12-4 with TRBJ1-1, with D hard to call. V gave up 5 bases and J gave up 1 base, with 14 bases separating them. The CDR3 contains 15 residues.

This clonotype occurred a few times. The V gene is TRBV11-2, the J gene TRBJ1-2, with TRBD1 identical over 7 bases. CDR3 length: 14 amino acids. The V and J ends lost 7 bases and 3 bases, in that order; junction bases with no gene match: 8. CDR1 is SGHAT, CDR2 FQNNGV, per germline. The chain's CDR3 is CASTIGTGDYGYTF. CDR3 DNA: TGTGCCAGCACCATAGGAACAGGGGACTATGGCTACACCTTC.